The clone carrying this TCR beta chain occurred many times. Its antigen is as yet unknown. These data originate in a study of T-cell memory formation after mild COVID-19. Study-level findings and limits: That cross-reactive memory joined was suggested by some responding clones appearing in pre-infection memory. Clones that got smaller from day 15 to 85 had even CD4/CD8, while clones growing later tipped toward CD4+.

TCRdb re-called the 5' RACE reads through MiXCR, storing one row per CDR3 protein. The sample has approximately 210,000 distinct CDR3 sequences, roughly a tenth seen once; the top ten hold roughly 3%. The V gene's germline CDR1 is SEHNR and CDR2 FQNEAQ (reference sequence). V lost 5 bases and J lost 6; bases outside the gene matches: 0. The CDR3 length is 12 residues. Sequenced input: PBMCs or a T cell subset sorted from them (not recorded which). This TCR derives from a man aged 18 to 30 who had mild COVID-19 (a few samples of this study predate the infection). Cell type and time point are not known. This chain links TRBV7-9 with TRBJ2-1; TRBD2 matches at 8 bases. The CDR3 DNA reads as TGTGCCAGCAGCCGGGGGGGCAATGAGCAGTTCTTC. Residues: CASSRGGNEQFF. Full variable domain (outside the CDR3, taken from reference TRBV7-9 and TRBJ2-1): DTGVSQNPRHKITKRGQNVTFRCDPISEHNRLYWYRQTLGQGPEFLTYFQNEAQLEKSRLLSDRFSAERPKGSFSTLEIQRTEQGDSAMYLCASSRGGNEQFFGPGTRLTVL.